These 15 T cell receptor beta chains were all obtained from the same sample, sequenced in a study of CD8+CD57+ T cells in acquired aplastic anemia. Genomic DNA was employed as the template in profiling TCR beta VDJ and CDR3. TCRdb processed the reads anew with MiXCR; each CDR3 protein has one entry. The sample includes about 420,000 distinct CDR3 sequences, about two thirds seen only once; the top ten take 4%. The specimen sequenced was sorted CD4+, CD8+, or CD8+CD57+ T cells (not recorded which) from PBMCs. Every receptor here comes from a human donor in good health, serving as a control.

For this clonotype: The junction departs from germline at one end; a sequencing error may be responsible. The chain joins TRBV7-8 to TRBJ2-1; D is possibly TRBD2 (5 bases). The CDR3 is 15 amino acids. The germline V gene encodes CDR1 SGHVS and CDR2 FQNEAQ. For the CDR3, the DNA is TGTGCCAGCAGCTTAGAGGAGGTGCCGTACAAAGAGCAGTTCTTC. Translating it yields CASSLEEVPYKEQFF.

Ten or more counts support this clonotype. The rearrangement uses TRBV20-1 and TRBJ1-5; D is possibly TRBD1 (5 bases). This CDR3 contains 15 residues. Per the germline V gene, CDR1 is DFQATT and CDR2 is SNEGSKA (reference sequence). The ends were cut back, 1 base at V and 6 bases at J, with 16 bases in the middle. The CDR3 sequence: CSARAIGGAGQPQHF. The CDR3 DNA reads as TGCAGTGCTAGAGCCATCGGGGGAGCCGGTCAGCCCCAGCATTTT.

This clonotype was seen just once. V gene TRBV7-2 combines with J gene TRBJ1-3; 9 nucleotides line up with TRBD1. Trimming took 8 bases from V and 4 from J; bases not matched to a gene: 12. The V gene's germline CDR1 is SGHTA and CDR2 FQGNSA. This CDR3 is 16 amino acids long. CDR3 sequence (DNA): TGTGCCAGCGGCACAGGGGACAGGGAGCCAGGAAACACCATATATTTT. Encoded protein: CASGTGDREPGNTIYF.

This chain connects TRBV20-1 to TRBJ1-6; no reliable D call. Looked up from germline, CDR1 is DFQATT and CDR2 is SNEGSKA (reference sequence). The CDR3 has 12 residues. V shed 0 bases and J shed 17 bases, with 14 bases lying between them. CDR3: CSARDSRRLVHF. DNA of the CDR3: TGCAGTGCTAGAGATTCCCGTCGGCTCGTCCACTTT.

The sample holds a few counts of this clonotype. The chain links TRBV7-3 to TRBJ2-3, with TRBD1 as a possible D gene (7 bases). Per germline, CDR1 SGHTA and CDR2 FQGTGA. Trimming shortened V by 4 bases and J by 0 bases, and 17 bases separated the two germline ends. The CDR3 is 17 amino acids. The CDR3 coding sequence is TGTGCCAGCAGCTCCTACGCCAGGGGGACTAGCACAGATACGCAGTATTTT. This codes for CASSSYARGTSTDTQYF.

The sample holds many counts of this clonotype. This chain links TRBV30 with TRBJ2-3; D may be TRBD1 or TRBD2 (6 bases each). V was pared by 5 bases and J by 4 bases, with 13 bases between. Germline assignment: CDR1 GTSNPN and CDR2 SVGIG (reference sequence). The CDR3 is 13 amino acids. CDR3 bases: TGTGCCTGGCAGAGGGGGGTCGCAGATACGCAGTATTTT. Encoded protein: CAWQRGVADTQYF.

For this clonotype: A much larger clone sits a single nucleotide away, making a read error possible. The rearrangement links TRBV6-2 or TRBV6-3 to TRBJ2-1; 9 nucleotides agree with TRBD2. This CDR3 comprises 16 residues. Germline V gene lookup returns CDR1 MNHEY and CDR2 SVGEGT. V gave up 2 bases and J gave up 4 bases; unmatched junction bases: 6. CDR3 DNA: TGTGCCAGCAGTTACCCCATGACTAGCGGTTACAATGAGCAGTTCTTC. It specifies CASSYPMTSGYNEQFF.

This clonotype has just one count. The V gene is TRBV7-6, the J gene TRBJ1-6; D gene uncertain. The germline V and J ends were trimmed by 2 bases and 9 bases, with 14 bases remaining between them. Germline V gives CDR1 SGHVS, CDR2 FNYEAQ. The CDR3 is 15 residues long. CDR3 DNA sequence: TGTGCCAGCAGCTTAAGAGCCGCGGAAATTTCACCCCTCCACTTT. Translating gives CASSLRAAEISPLHF. The full variable domain, rest sourced from reference TRBV7-6 and TRBJ1-6, is GAGVSQSPRYKVTKRGQDVALRCDPISGHVSLYWYRQALGQGPEFLTYFNYEAQQDKSGLPNDRFSAERPEGSISTLTIQRTEQRDSAMYRCASSLRAAEISPLHFGNGTRLTVT.

V usage is TRBV20-1 and J usage is TRBJ2-7; 9 bases match TRBD1. V shed 6 bases and J 4 bases; nucleotides not matched to a gene: 13. This CDR3 region has 15 residues. CDR1 is DFQATT, CDR2 SNEGSKA, per germline (reference sequence). CDR3 protein: CSAQAAGQGGYEQYF. DNA for the CDR3: TGCAGTGCGCAGGCCGCGGGACAGGGAGGATACGAGCAGTACTTC.

For this clonotype: The CDR3 ends on some other residue instead of the conserved phenylalanine or tryptophan, so this is likely a read error. The limits of the CDR3 on the DNA are not certain, so only TCRdb's listed CDR3 is given. The chain employs TRBV7-2 and TRBJ2-7; the table's D call, TRBD2, has no DNA check behind it. Ends included, the CDR3 has 13 residues. Germline V gene sequence: CDR1 SGHTA, CDR2 FQGNSA. The CDR3 region is CASSLVAGAGEQY.

V is TRBV15 and J is TRBJ2-5; D is perhaps TRBD1 (6 bases). Trimming shortened V by 5 bases and J by 1 base, and 8 bases separated the two germline ends. Germline loops: CDR1 LNHNV, CDR2 YYDKDF (reference sequence). The CDR3 has 13 residues. In DNA form, the CDR3 reads TGTGCCACCAGCTACAGGGCCCAAGAGACCCAGTACTTC. It translates to CATSYRAQETQYF.

J is TRBJ2-2 and V is TRBV10-3, with D perhaps TRBD1 (7 bases). V gave up 4 bases and J gave up 14 bases, with 26 bases separating them. This CDR3 has 16 residues. CDR1 is ENHRY, CDR2 SYGVKD, per germline. The CDR3 reads CAISAEGALDTGVLFF. CDR3 nucleotides: TGTGCCATCAGTGCGGAGGGGGCTCTGGACACCGGCGTACTGTTTTTT.

This clonotype was counted between two and nine times. The chain employs TRBV6-6 and TRBJ2-1; 9 bases line up with TRBD2. V was pared by 5 bases and J by 1 base, with 0 bases of the junction left unmatched. This CDR3 has 14 residues. The germline V gene encodes CDR1 MNHNY and CDR2 SVGAGI (reference sequence). In DNA, the CDR3 is TGTGCCAGCAGTGCGGGGGGGTCCTACAATGAGCAGTTCTTC. Protein sequence: CASSAGGSYNEQFF.

This sequence joins TRBV6-1 and TRBJ2-7; 8 nucleotides line up with TRBD1. The trim removed 7 bases at V and 2 bases at J, leaving 7 bases unmatched. CDR1 is MNHNS, CDR2 SASEGT, per germline. CDR3 size: 14 residues. DNA of the CDR3: TGTGCCAGCAATCGACAGGGGAGAGCCTACGAGCAGTACTTC. Its protein is CASNRQGRAYEQYF.

As regards this clonotype: The junction differs from germline at one of its ends, possibly a read error. J is TRBJ2-1 and V is TRBV7-3; D not resolved. In germline, CDR1 is SGHTA, CDR2 FQGTGA. The CDR3 has 13 residues. In DNA, the CDR3 is TGCGCCAGCAGCTTCGATCAGAACAGTGAGCAGTTCTTC. Its protein product is CASSFDQNSEQFF.